This is a list of T cell receptor beta chains from one sample in a study of Ad26.COV2.S vaccination and SARS-CoV-2 variants. Only in-frame clones appear in the TCRdb table, and some are missing; sequencing was by immunoSEQ multiplex PCR. The data contain some 520,000 clones, roughly 87% of them singletons. The specimen was peripheral blood, collected in a trial of Ad26.COV2.S vaccine versus placebo. These receptors originate from a person between 18 and 60 years old who received the Ad26.COV2.S COVID-19 vaccine or a placebo. CDR3s include the opening cysteine and the closing phenylalanine or tryptophan. A D gene is named only where the DNA matches it firmly. Only part of the rows carry a size: once, few, many, or a class if the clone is expanded.

J gene	V gene	D gene	clone size	CDR3 DNA	CDR3 protein
TRBJ2-5	TRBV7-3	TRBD2	.	TGTGCCAGCAGCCCCACTGCCTCCGGTACTAGCGCCACCGGGACCCAGTACTTC	CASSPTASGTSATGTQYF
TRBJ1-2	TRBV10-3	.	.	TGTGCCATCAGTGAGTCGGGACTTTATGGCTACACCTTC	CAISESGLYGYTF
TRBJ2-2	TRBV2	.	.	TGTGCCAGCAGGCCCGACTCGAACACCGGGGAGCTGTTTTTT	CASRPDSNTGELFF
TRBJ1-1	TRBV7-2	TRBD1	.	TGTGCCAGCAGCTTAGCCGCCCCTTCATCGTACAGGGGACCGAACACTGAAGCTTTCTTT	CASSLAAPSSYRGPNTEAFF
TRBJ1-5	TRBV30	TRBD1	.	TGTGCCTGGGGCAGGGGGAATAGCAATCAGCCCCAGCATTTT	CAWGRGNSNQPQHF
TRBJ1-5	TRBV28	.	.	TGTGCCAGCAGTGACCCGACAGGACCTAGCAATCAGCCCCAGCATTTT	CASSDPTGPSNQPQHF
TRBJ2-2	TRBV19	TRBD2	.	TGTGCCAGTAGTACCCCACTTGGTTCTAGCGGGGCGAACACCGGGGAGCTGTTTTTT	CASSTPLGSSGANTGELFF
TRBJ2-7	TRBV27	TRBD2	few	TGTGCCAGCAGTTTATCGCTAGCGGGAGGTTTCTCCTACGAGCAGTACTTC	CASSLSLAGGFSYEQYF
TRBJ2-1	TRBV27	TRBD2	.	TGTGCCAGCAGTTTAAGACTAGCGGGAGGAAATGAGCAGTTCTTC	CASSLRLAGGNEQFF
TRBJ2-2	TRBV5-6	.	.	TGTGCCAGCAGCCCCGCTTTGGCCGGGCCCGGGGAGCTGTTTTTT	CASSPALAGPGELFF
TRBJ2-1	TRBV4-3	TRBD2	once	TGCGCCAGCAGCCAAGAGAGGCTAGCGGGAGTCAATGAGCAGTTCTTC	CASSQERLAGVNEQFF
TRBJ2-3	TRBV19	.	.	TGTGCCAGCCGGGAGTTGGGCACAGATACGCAGTATTTT	CASRELGTDTQYF
TRBJ1-1	TRBV12-5	TRBD1	.	TGTGCTAGTGGTTTGGTACTTGGACAGGGGGCTCTATCACGGACTGAAGCTTTCTTT	CASGLVLGQGALSRTEAFF
TRBJ2-3	TRBV27	TRBD1	.	TGTGCCAGCAGCCAAATCACAGGGGAAGATACGCAGTATTTT	CASSQITGEDTQYF
TRBJ1-5	TRBV29-1	.	.	TGCAGCGTTGCAACAGGGTTAAGTCAGCCCCAGCATTTT	CSVATGLSQPQHF
TRBJ1-3	TRBV4-1	TRBD1	.	TGCGCCAGCAGCTTCCGACAGGGGGCTGGAAACACCATATATTTT	CASSFRQGAGNTIYF
TRBJ2-3	TRBV5-1	TRBD2	.	TGCGCCAGCAATATCATGGGACTAGCGGCCACAGATACGCAGTATTTT	CASNIMGLAATDTQYF
TRBJ1-2	TRBV2	.	.	TGTGCCAGCACGCAGGGGATAGCTAACTATGGCTACACCTTC	CASTQGIANYGYTF
TRBJ1-6	TRBV28	TRBD1	.	TGTGCCAGCACCGTGGACAGGCCAAATTCACCCCTCCACTTT	CASTVDRPNSPLHF
TRBJ1-1	TRBV6-5	.	.	TGTGCCAGCAGTTTAGGGTCCCGAAGACCCACTGAAGCTTTCTTT	CASSLGSRRPTEAFF
TRBJ2-7	TRBV30	.	.	TGTGCCTGGAGTAAAGGAGCCCACGAGCAGTACTTC	CAWSKGAHEQYF
TRBJ1-1	TRBV5-1	.	.	TGCGCCAGCAGCAAGGGCTCCGGCACTGAAGCTTTCTTT	CASSKGSGTEAFF
TRBJ1-2	TRBV4-1	TRBD1	.	TGCGCCAGCAGCCAATCCCCGGACAGGGAAAGCTACACCTTC	CASSQSPDRESYTF
TRBJ1-4	TRBV18	.	.	TGTGCCAGCTCACCAGCGCCTAATGAAAAACTGTTTTTT	CASSPAPNEKLFF
TRBJ1-1	TRBV5-1	.	once	TGCGCCAGCAGCTTGGAAATAGGAAACACTGAAGCTTTCTTT	CASSLEIGNTEAFF
TRBJ2-1	TRBV7-2	.	.	TGTGCCAGCAGACCGGACTTTTACAATGAGCAGTTCTTC	CASRPDFYNEQFF
TRBJ1-2	TRBV3-1/TRBV3-2	.	.	TGTGCCAGCAGGAAAGGACCTTATGGCTACACCTTC	CASRKGPYGYTF
TRBJ2-1	TRBV28	.	.	TGTGCCAGCAGCCCGCCGAACAATGAGCAGTTCTTC	CASSPPNNEQFF
TRBJ2-2	TRBV13	.	.	TGTGCCAGCAGCCTGGGGGAGGCCGGGGAGCTGTTTTTT	CASSLGEAGELFF
TRBJ2-4	TRBV10-1	.	.	TGCGCCACCACTAGGGTAGCCAAAAACATTCAGTACTTC	CATTRVAKNIQYF
TRBJ2-7	TRBV15	.	.	TGTGCCACCAGCAGAGATAGCGGACCCTACGAGCAGTACTTC	CATSRDSGPYEQYF
TRBJ1-1	TRBV29-1	.	.	TGCAGCATTGTACAGTACACTGAAGCTTTCTTT	CSIVQYTEAFF
TRBJ2-1	TRBV19	TRBD2	.	TGTGCCAGTATTAAGAATAGCGGGACCAATGAGCAGTTCTTC	CASIKNSGTNEQFF
TRBJ1-2	TRBV5-1	TRBD1	.	TGCGCCAGCAGCGAAGCCGGGACAGGGAGCTATGGCTACACCTTC	CASSEAGTGSYGYTF
TRBJ1-5	TRBV27	.	once	TGTGCCAGCAGTCAGACGGGGGGAATTGGCAATCAGCCCCAGCATTTT	CASSQTGGIGNQPQHF
TRBJ2-7	TRBV28	.	once	TGTGCCAGCAGTTTCGCAGGGGGGTTTTACTACGAGCAGTACTTC	CASSFAGGFYYEQYF
TRBJ2-5	TRBV6-5	.	once	TGTGCCAGCAGCCTCGGATTCGACAGAAGGGAGACCCAGTACTTC	CASSLGFDRRETQYF
TRBJ1-4	TRBV5-1	.	.	TGCGCCAGCAGGTCCGTCATGACTAATGAAAAACTGTTTTTT	CASRSVMTNEKLFF
TRBJ1-2	TRBV6-5	.	.	TGTGCCAGCAGTTACAGGGTTCGGTCCAACTATGGCTACACCTTC	CASSYRVRSNYGYTF
TRBJ1-1	TRBV6-6	TRBD1	few	TGTGCCAGCAGGGACAGGGGGTCGAACACTGAAGCTTTCTTT	CASRDRGSNTEAFF
TRBJ2-7	TRBV19	.	.	TGTGCCAGTAGTATAGATCGGACCATGAGCTCCTACGAGCAGTACTTC	CASSIDRTMSSYEQYF
TRBJ2-7	TRBV7-2	TRBD1	.	TGTGCCAGCAGCTGGGACAGGGGCGGCTACGAGCAGTACTTC	CASSWDRGGYEQYF
TRBJ1-5	TRBV28	.	.	TGTGCCAGCAGGCAGGGGCTCAATCAGCCCCAGCATTTT	CASRQGLNQPQHF
TRBJ1-5	TRBV7-2	.	once	TGTGCCAGCAGCTTAGCGGGACTCGGAAGCAATCAGCCCCAGCATTTT	CASSLAGLGSNQPQHF
TRBJ2-7	TRBV5-1	.	once	TGCGCCAGCAGCATCAACAGGGATTACGAGCAGTACTTC	CASSINRDYEQYF
TRBJ2-2	TRBV24-1	TRBD2	.	TGTGCCACCAGTGACCCGAGGGGACTAGCGGGCGGGGAGCTGTTTTTT	CATSDPRGLAGGELFF
TRBJ2-2	TRBV24-1	TRBD2	.	TGTGCCACCAGTGAGAATGGGAGGGGAAGCGGGGAGCTGTTTTTT	CATSENGRGSGELFF
TRBJ1-2	TRBV5-5	.	.	TGTGCCAGCAGCTTGTCTATCGGGGTCGGGCTTTATGGCTACACCTTC	CASSLSIGVGLYGYTF
TRBJ2-3	TRBV2	.	.	TGTGCCAGCAAAATTACCCCGAGTCCTAGCACAGATACGCAGTATTTT	CASKITPSPSTDTQYF
TRBJ1-6	TRBV19	.	.	TGTGCCAGTAGTATGGAACAGGACTCACCCCTCCACTTT	CASSMEQDSPLHF
TRBJ1-2	TRBV10-3	.	few	TGTGCCATCAGTGAGTGGGACACCGATGGCTACACCTTC	CAISEWDTDGYTF
TRBJ2-1	TRBV30	.	.	TGTGCCTGGGCCGACCCATCCAATGAGCAGTTCTTC	CAWADPSNEQFF
TRBJ1-2	TRBV30	.	.	TGTGCGCAAACCGTGACAGCTAACTATGGCTACACCTTC	CAQTVTANYGYTF
TRBJ2-2	TRBV21-1	.	.	TGTGCCAGCAGCAAGGCTAGCGGGAGCGCTTGTGTCACCGGGGAGCTGTTTTTT	CASSKASGSACVTGELFF
TRBJ2-3	TRBV5-1	.	.	TGCGCCAGCAGCCGAGCGGACCCCACAGATACGCAGTATTTT	CASSRADPTDTQYF
TRBJ1-2	TRBV6-4	TRBD1	once	TGTGCCAGCAGTGAGCGGGGACAGGGGTCTGGTGGCTACACCTTC	CASSERGQGSGGYTF
TRBJ2-5	TRBV28	.	once	TGTGCCAGCAGTTTTATGGGGGAAGAGACCCAGTACTTC	CASSFMGEETQYF
TRBJ1-3	TRBV18	.	.	TGTGCCAGCTCACCCCAGGGAGGTGGAAACACCATATATTTT	CASSPQGGGNTIYF